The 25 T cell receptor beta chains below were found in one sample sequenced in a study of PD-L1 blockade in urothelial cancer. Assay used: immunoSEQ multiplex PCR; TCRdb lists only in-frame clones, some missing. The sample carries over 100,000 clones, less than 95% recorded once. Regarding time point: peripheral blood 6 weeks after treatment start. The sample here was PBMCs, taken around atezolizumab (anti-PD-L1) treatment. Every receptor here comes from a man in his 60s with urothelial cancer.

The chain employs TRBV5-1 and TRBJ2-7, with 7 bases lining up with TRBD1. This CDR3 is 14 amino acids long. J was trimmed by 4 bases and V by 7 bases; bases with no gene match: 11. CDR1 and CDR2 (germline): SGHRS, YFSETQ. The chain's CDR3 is CASRPQGGGYEQYF. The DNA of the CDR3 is TGCGCCAGCCGCCCACAAGGGGGCGGGTACGAGCAGTACTTC.

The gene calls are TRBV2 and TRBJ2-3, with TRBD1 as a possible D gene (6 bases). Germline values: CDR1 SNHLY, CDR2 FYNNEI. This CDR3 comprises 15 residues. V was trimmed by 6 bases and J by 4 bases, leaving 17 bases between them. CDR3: CASSGLRGRADTQYF. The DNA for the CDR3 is TGTGCCAGCAGCGGACTCAGGGGAAGGGCAGATACGCAGTATTTT.

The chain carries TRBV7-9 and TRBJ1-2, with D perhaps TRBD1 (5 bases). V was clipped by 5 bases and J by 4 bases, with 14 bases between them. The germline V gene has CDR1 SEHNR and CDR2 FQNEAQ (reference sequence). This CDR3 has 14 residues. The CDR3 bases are TGTGCCAGCAGCCCCGCTACAGGTTTCTATGGCTACACCTTC. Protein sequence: CASSPATGFYGYTF.

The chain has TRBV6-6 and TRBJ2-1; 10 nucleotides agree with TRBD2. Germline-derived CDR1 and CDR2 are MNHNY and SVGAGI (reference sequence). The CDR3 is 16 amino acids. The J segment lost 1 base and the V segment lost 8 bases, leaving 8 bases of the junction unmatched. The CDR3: CASSSGRPSSYNEQFF. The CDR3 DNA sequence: TGTGCCAGCTCTAGCGGGAGACCCTCTTCCTACAATGAGCAGTTCTTC.

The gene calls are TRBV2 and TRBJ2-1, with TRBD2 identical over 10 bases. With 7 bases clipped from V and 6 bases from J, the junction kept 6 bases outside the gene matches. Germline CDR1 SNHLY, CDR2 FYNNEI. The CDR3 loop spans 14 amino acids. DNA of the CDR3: TGTGCCAGCACATTGCAGCGGGAGGGCAATGAGCAGTTCTTC. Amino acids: CASTLQREGNEQFF.

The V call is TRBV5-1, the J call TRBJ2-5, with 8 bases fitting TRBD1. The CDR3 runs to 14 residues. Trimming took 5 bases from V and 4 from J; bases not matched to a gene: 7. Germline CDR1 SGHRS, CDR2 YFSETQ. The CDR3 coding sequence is TGCGCCAGCAGACCGGACAGGGCGGTAGAGACCCAGTACTTC. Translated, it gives CASRPDRAVETQYF.

The CDR3 spells CASSNHGRNQPQHF. The CDR3 DNA is TGTGCCAGTAGTAATCACGGTCGCAATCAGCCCCAGCATTTT. V usage is TRBV19 and J usage is TRBJ1-5; D call uncertain. The V gene lost 4 bases and the J gene lost 2 bases, with 9 bases spanning the gap. The CDR3 totals 14 residues. Germline values: CDR1 LNHDA, CDR2 SQIVND (reference sequence). Filled out from reference TRBV19 and TRBJ1-5, the complete variable domain reads DGGITQSPKYLFRKEGQNVTLSCEQNLNHDAMYWYRQDPGQGLRLIYYSQIVNDFQKGDIAEGYSVSREKKESFPLTVTSAQKNPTAFYLCASSNHGRNQPQHFGDGTRLSIL.

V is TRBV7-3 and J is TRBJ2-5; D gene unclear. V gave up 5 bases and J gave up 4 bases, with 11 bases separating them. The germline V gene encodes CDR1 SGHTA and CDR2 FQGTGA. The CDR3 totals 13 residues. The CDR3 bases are TGTGCCAGCAGCCCGACATCCGGAGAGACCCAGTACTTC. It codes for CASSPTSGETQYF.

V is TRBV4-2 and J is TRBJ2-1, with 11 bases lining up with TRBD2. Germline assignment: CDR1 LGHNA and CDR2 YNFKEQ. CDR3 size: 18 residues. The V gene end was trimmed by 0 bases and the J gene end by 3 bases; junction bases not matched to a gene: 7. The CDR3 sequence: CASSQDGTSGSYYNEQFF. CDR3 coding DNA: TGTGCCAGCAGCCAAGATGGAACTAGCGGGAGTTACTACAATGAGCAGTTCTTC.

The CDR3 reads CASSLTNQGQGVKPQHF. For the CDR3, the DNA is TGCGCCAGCAGCCTAACCAACCAAGGACAGGGGGTTAAGCCCCAGCATTTT. The chain has TRBV4-1 and TRBJ1-5; 10 positions match TRBD1. This CDR3 spans 17 amino acids. Germline values: CDR1 MGHRA, CDR2 YSYEKL. V lost 4 bases to trimming and J lost 8 bases; unmatched junction nucleotides: 14.

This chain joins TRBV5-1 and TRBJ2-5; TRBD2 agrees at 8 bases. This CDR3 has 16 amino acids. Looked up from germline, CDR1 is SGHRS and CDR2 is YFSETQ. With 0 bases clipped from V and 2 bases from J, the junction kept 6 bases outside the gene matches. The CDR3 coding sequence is TGCGCCAGCAGCTTGGGTAGCTCTAGCGGGCAAGAGACCCAGTACTTC. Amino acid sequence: CASSLGSSSGQETQYF.

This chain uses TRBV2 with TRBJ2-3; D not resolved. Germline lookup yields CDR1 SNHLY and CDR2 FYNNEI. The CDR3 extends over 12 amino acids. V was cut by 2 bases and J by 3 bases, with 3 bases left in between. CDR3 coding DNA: TGTGCCAGCAGTGAACAAACAGATACGCAGTATTTT. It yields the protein CASSEQTDTQYF.

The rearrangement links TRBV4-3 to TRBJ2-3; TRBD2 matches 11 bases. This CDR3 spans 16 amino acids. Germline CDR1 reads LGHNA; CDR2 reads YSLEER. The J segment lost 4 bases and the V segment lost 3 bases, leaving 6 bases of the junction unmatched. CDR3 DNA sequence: TGCGCCAGCAGCCATATAGCGGGAGGGGACTCAGATACGCAGTATTTT. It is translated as CASSHIAGGDSDTQYF.

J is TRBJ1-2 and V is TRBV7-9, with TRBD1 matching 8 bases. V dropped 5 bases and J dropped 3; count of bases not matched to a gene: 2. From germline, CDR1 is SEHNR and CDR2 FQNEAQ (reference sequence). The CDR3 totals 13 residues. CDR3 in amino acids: CASSVQGDYGYTF. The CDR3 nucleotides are TGTGCCAGCAGCGTACAGGGGGACTATGGCTACACCTTC.

The CDR3 region is CASSPHGTGGNTIYF. CDR3 in DNA: TGTGCCAGCAGTCCCCATGGGACAGGGGGAAACACCATATATTTT. The V gene is TRBV28, the J gene TRBJ1-3, with TRBD1 matching 9 bases. The length of the CDR3 is 15 residues. In germline, CDR1 is MDHEN, CDR2 SYDVKM. Germline trimming cut 5 bases from V and 4 bases from J; bases unmatched to any gene: 6. The full variable domain, with the rest looked up from reference TRBV28 and TRBJ1-3, is DVKVTQSSRYLVKRTGEKVFLECVQDMDHENMFWYRQDPGLGLRLIYFSYDVKMKEKGDIPEGYSVSREKKERFSLILESASTNQTSMYLCASSPHGTGGNTIYFGEGSWLTVV.

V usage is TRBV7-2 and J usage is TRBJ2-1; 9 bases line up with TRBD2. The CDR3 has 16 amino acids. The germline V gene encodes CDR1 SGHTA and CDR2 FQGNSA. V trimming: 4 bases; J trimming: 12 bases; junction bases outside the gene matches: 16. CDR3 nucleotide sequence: TGTGCCAGCAGCTCGCCCTCGGGTAGCGGGGGCCTGGGGCAGTTCTTC. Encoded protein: CASSSPSGSGGLGQFF.

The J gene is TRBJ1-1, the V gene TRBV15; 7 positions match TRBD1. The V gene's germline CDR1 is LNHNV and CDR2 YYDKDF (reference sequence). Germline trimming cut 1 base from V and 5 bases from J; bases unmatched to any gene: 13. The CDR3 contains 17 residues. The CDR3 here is CATSRGTGGGGGTEAFF. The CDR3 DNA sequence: TGTGCCACCAGCAGAGGAACTGGAGGGGGCGGAGGGACTGAAGCTTTCTTT.

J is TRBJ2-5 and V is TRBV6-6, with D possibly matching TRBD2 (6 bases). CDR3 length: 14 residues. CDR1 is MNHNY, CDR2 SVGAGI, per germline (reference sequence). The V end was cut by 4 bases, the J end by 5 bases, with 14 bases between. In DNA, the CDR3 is TGTGCCAGCAGTTTGGGCGGGGTGGGGGAGACCCAGTACTTC. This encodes CASSLGGVGETQYF.

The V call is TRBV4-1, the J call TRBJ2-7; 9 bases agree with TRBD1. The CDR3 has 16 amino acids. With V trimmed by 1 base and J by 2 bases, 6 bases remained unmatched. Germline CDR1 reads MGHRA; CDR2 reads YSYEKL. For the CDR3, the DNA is TGCGCCAGCAGCCAAGTTTTGACAGGGGGTCCCTACGAGCAGTACTTC. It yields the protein CASSQVLTGGPYEQYF.

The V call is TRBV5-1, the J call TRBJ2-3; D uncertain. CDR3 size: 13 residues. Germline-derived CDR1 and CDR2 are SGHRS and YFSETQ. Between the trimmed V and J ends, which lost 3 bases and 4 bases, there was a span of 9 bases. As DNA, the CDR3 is TGCGCCAGCAGCTCAACCGCAGCAGATACGCAGTATTTT. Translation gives CASSSTAADTQYF.

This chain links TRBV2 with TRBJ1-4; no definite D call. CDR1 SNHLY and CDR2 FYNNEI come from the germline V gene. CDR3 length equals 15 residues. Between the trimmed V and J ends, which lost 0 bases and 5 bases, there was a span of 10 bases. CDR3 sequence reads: CASSEALNSNEKLFF. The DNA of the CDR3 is TGTGCCAGCAGTGAAGCGCTGAACAGCAATGAAAAACTGTTTTTT.

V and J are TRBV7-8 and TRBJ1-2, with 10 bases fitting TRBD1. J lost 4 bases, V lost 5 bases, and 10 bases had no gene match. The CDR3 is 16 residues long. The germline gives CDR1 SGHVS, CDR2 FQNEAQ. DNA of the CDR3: TGTGCCAGCAGCCTCCAGACAGGGGGCTATGGCTATGGCTACACCTTC. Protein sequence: CASSLQTGGYGYGYTF.

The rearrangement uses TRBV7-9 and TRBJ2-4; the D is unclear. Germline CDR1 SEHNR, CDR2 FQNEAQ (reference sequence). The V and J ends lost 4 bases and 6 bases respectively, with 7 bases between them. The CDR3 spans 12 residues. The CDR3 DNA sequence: TGTGCCAGCAGCTCCTACCCAAACATTCAGTACTTC. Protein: CASSSYPNIQYF.

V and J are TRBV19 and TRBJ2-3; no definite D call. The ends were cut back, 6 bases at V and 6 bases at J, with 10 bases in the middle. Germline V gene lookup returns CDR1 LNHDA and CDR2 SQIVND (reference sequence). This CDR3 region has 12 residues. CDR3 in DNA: TGTGCCAGTAGAGAAGTCGGGGATACGCAGTATTTT. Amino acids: CASREVGDTQYF.

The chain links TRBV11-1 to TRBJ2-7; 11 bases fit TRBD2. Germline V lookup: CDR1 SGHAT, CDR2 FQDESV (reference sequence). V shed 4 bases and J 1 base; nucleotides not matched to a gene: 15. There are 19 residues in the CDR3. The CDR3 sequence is CASSSDAPISGGASYEQYF. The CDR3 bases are TGTGCCAGCAGCTCTGACGCCCCTATTAGCGGGGGGGCTTCCTACGAGCAGTACTTC.